This T cell receptor (beta chain) was captured by sequencing in a study of cytomegalovirus exposure and HLA in healthy donors. Study-level results: The classifier reportedly diagnosed cytomegalovirus status with high sensitivity and specificity.

Concerning this clone itself: The antigen remains undetermined.

The PCR ran on 60 Vbeta and 13 Jbeta primers. Repertoires were generated with immunoSEQ multiplex PCR, while TCRdb's copy carries only in-frame clones and drops some. The table shows some 180,000 clones, with roughly four fifths occurring only once. Germline CDR1 and CDR2: SNHLY and FYNNEI. Trimming removed 6 bases at V and 1 base at J, with 9 bases between. This CDR3 is built from 13 residues. The TCR was taken from a man younger than 40 in good health and CMV-seronegative. The sequencing input was PBMCs. The chain links TRBV2 to TRBJ1-1; D ambiguous. As DNA, the CDR3 is TGTGCCAGCAGAACGGAGAAGAACACTGAAGCTTTCTTT. It yields the protein CASRTEKNTEAFF. Full variable domain (rest looked up from reference TRBV2 and TRBJ1-1): EPEVTQTPSHQVTQMGQEVILRCVPISNHLYFYWYRQILGQKVEFLVSFYNNEISEKSEIFDDQFSVERPDGSNFTLKIRSTKLEDSAMYFCASRTEKNTEAFFGQGTRLTVV.